The 10 T cell receptor beta chains given below trace back to one sample, sequenced in a study of shared T cell receptors in the human thymus. Some clones are missing from TCRdb's copy, which holds only in-frame ones; the method was immunoSEQ multiplex PCR. The repertoire holds hundreds of thousands of clones, with 70% to 90% as singletons. Separately, the same data were catalogued under a study of human thymus T cells.

The sequenced sample was thymocytes. The source of these receptors is a girl younger than two with a congenital heart defect.

The chain uses TRBV7-9 and TRBJ1-1, with D unclear. Germline V gene sequence: CDR1 SEHNR, CDR2 FQNEAQ (reference sequence). CDR3 length: 15 residues. V was shortened by 1 base and J by 2 bases, with 11 bases between the two germline ends. As DNA, the CDR3 is TGTGCCAGCAGCTTAGGAGGGTTGGGTAACACTGAAGCTTTCTTT. Translation gives CASSLGGLGNTEAFF.

The rearrangement uses TRBV27 and TRBJ1-5, with TRBD1 matching over 9 bases. The germline gives CDR1 MNHEY, CDR2 SMNVEV (reference sequence). The CDR3 is 16 residues long. J gave up 5 bases and V 5 bases, and 10 bases lay outside the gene matches. The CDR3 sequence is CASSPRTGANDQPQHF. The CDR3, as DNA: TGTGCCAGCAGTCCCAGGACAGGGGCGAACGATCAGCCCCAGCATTTT.

V gene TRBV18 combines with J gene TRBJ1-2; D uncertain. The germline gives CDR1 KGHSH, CDR2 LQKENI. V was pared by 3 bases and J by 8 bases, with 10 bases between. The CDR3 loop spans 12 amino acids. CDR3 sequence: CASSPGSRGYTF. In nucleotides, the CDR3 is TGTGCCAGCTCACCGGGCAGTCGCGGCTACACCTTC.

The chain uses TRBV7-2 and TRBJ1-1; D unresolved. This CDR3 has 14 amino acids. The V gene's germline CDR1 is SGHTA and CDR2 FQGNSA. V lost 5 bases and J lost 10, with 20 bases in between. CDR3 sequence (DNA): TGTGCCAGCAGCCGTTTAGCTGTGGGTAGCGTAGCTTTCTTT. It encodes CASSRLAVGSVAFF.

This clone was counted only a few times. V gene TRBV7-9 combines with J gene TRBJ1-3; D remains unclear. The CDR3 is 14 amino acids. Germline CDR1 is SEHNR and CDR2 is FQNEAQ (reference sequence). Trimming cost V 3 bases and J 8 bases, with 14 bases left between them. The CDR3 loop is CASSLADTLDTIYF. CDR3 nucleotide sequence: TGTGCCAGCAGCTTGGCCGACACCCTTGACACCATATATTTT. Using reference TRBV7-9 and TRBJ1-3 for the parts outside the CDR3, the full variable domain is DTGVSQNPRHKITKRGQNVTFRCDPISEHNRLYWYRQTLGQGPEFLTYFQNEAQLEKSRLLSDRFSAERPKGSFSTLEIQRTEQGDSAMYLCASSLADTLDTIYFGEGSWLTVV.

This clone was seen just once. The V call is TRBV6-6, the J call TRBJ1-2; D unresolved. Between the trimmed V and J ends, which lost 4 bases and 3 bases, there was a span of 9 bases. Germline loops: CDR1 MNHNY, CDR2 SVGAGI (reference sequence). This CDR3 comprises 13 residues. The CDR3 DNA reads as TGTGCCAGCAGTTCCCTCTCAGACTATGGCTACACCTTC. Translated, it gives CASSSLSDYGYTF.

The chain recombines TRBV28 with TRBJ2-7; 7 nucleotides match TRBD1. Trimming cost V 6 bases and J 0 bases; bases outside gene matches: 8. This CDR3 contains 15 residues. Germline loops: CDR1 MDHEN, CDR2 SYDVKM. The CDR3 coding sequence is TGTGCCAGCAGCCCGAAACAGGGGAGCTCCTACGAGCAGTACTTC. This sequence encodes CASSPKQGSSYEQYF. The variable domain in full, with the rest retrieved from reference TRBV28 and TRBJ2-7, is DVKVTQSSRYLVKRTGEKVFLECVQDMDHENMFWYRQDPGLGLRLIYFSYDVKMKEKGDIPEGYSVSREKKERFSLILESASTNQTSMYLCASSPKQGSSYEQYFGPGTRLTVT.

The rearrangement uses TRBV4-1 and TRBJ2-1; TRBD2 agrees at 12 bases. Germline lookup yields CDR1 MGHRA and CDR2 YSYEKL. CDR3 length equals 15 residues. The junction had 5 bases not matched to a gene; V was cut back by 4 bases and J by 7 bases. DNA of the CDR3: TGCGCCAGCAGCCCGACTAGCGGGGGAATGAATGAGCAGTTCTTC. The encoded protein is CASSPTSGGMNEQFF.

This sequence joins TRBV2 and TRBJ2-7, with 7 bases that match TRBD1. V lost 6 bases to trimming and J lost 0 bases; unmatched junction nucleotides: 5. CDR1 and CDR2 (germline): SNHLY, FYNNEI. The CDR3 length is 14 residues. DNA of the CDR3: TGTGCCAGCAGGGCGACAGGGAACTCCTACGAGCAGTACTTC. Protein sequence: CASRATGNSYEQYF. The whole variable domain, filled in from reference TRBV2 and TRBJ2-7, reads EPEVTQTPSHQVTQMGQEVILRCVPISNHLYFYWYRQILGQKVEFLVSFYNNEISEKSEIFDDQFSVERPDGSNFTLKIRSTKLEDSAMYFCASRATGNSYEQYFGPGTRLTVT.

This chain connects TRBV5-6 to TRBJ1-1; TRBD1 is a possible D gene (6 bases). The germline V and J ends were trimmed by 2 bases and 0 bases, with 11 bases remaining between them. The germline gives CDR1 SGHDT, CDR2 YYEEEE. The length of the CDR3 is 15 residues. CDR3 DNA sequence: TGTGCCAGCAGCTTAACCGGACAGTTGAACACTGAAGCTTTCTTT. Encoded protein: CASSLTGQLNTEAFF.